The rows below give T cell receptor beta chains drawn from one sample of a study of T-cell reconstitution after alpha-beta-depleted transplantation in children. TCRdb fed the PCR reads into MiXCR, producing one record per CDR3 protein. The data contain some 550,000 distinct CDR3 sequences, 15% to 20% of them singletons. The source was PBMCs from the stem cell graft donor, collected from the stem cell graft. Receptors originate from a human donor who donated a stem cell graft to a child with acute lymphoblastic leukemia. CDR3s include the opening cysteine and the closing phenylalanine or tryptophan. Fields, in order: clone size, V gene, D gene, J gene, CDR3 DNA, CDR3 protein. The D gene is left open where the match is weak. The size of a clone is reported for some rows only, either as once, few or many, or as a class for expanded clones.

clone size: few; V gene: TRBV9; D gene: TRBD2; J gene: TRBJ2-7; CDR3 DNA: TGTGCCAGCAGCGTAGGGGGAGGGGACGAGCAGTACTTC; CDR3 protein: CASSVGGGDEQYF
clone size: .; V gene: TRBV7-9; D gene: TRBD1; J gene: TRBJ2-7; CDR3 DNA: TGTGCCAGCAGCTACCGTCCCGGGACAGAAAACGAGCAGTACTTC; CDR3 protein: CASSYRPGTENEQYF
clone size: few; V gene: TRBV3-1; D gene: TRBD2; J gene: TRBJ2-1; CDR3 DNA: TGTGCCAGCAGCCAAGCCCTAGCGGGTACCCGGAATGAGCAGTTCTTC; CDR3 protein: CASSQALAGTRNEQFF
clone size: few; V gene: TRBV10-3; D gene: TRBD1; J gene: TRBJ2-2; CDR3 DNA: TGTGCCATCAGTGACGCAGGGGGCGTTTTCACCGGGGAGCTGTTTTTT; CDR3 protein: CAISDAGGVFTGELFF
clone size: .; V gene: TRBV4-2; D gene: TRBD2; J gene: TRBJ2-1; CDR3 DNA: TGTGCCAGCAGCCAAGCGAAAGGAGCGGGAGGGCTTTCCTACAATGAGCAGTTCTTC; CDR3 protein: CASSQAKGAGGLSYNEQFF
clone size: .; V gene: TRBV10-3; D gene: .; J gene: TRBJ2-4; CDR3 DNA: TGTGCCATCAGTGAGGAGGGGCTTCTAGCCAAAAACATTCAGTACTTC; CDR3 protein: CAISEEGLLAKNIQYF
clone size: once; V gene: TRBV7-3; D gene: TRBD1; J gene: TRBJ2-1; CDR3 DNA: TGTGCCAGCCGTATTACAGGGGGCGCCTACAATGAGCAGTTCTTC; CDR3 protein: CASRITGGAYNEQFF
clone size: few; V gene: TRBV20-1; D gene: TRBD1; J gene: TRBJ2-7; CDR3 DNA: TGCAGTGCTTCCCGGGACAGGGTCGAGCAGTACTTC; CDR3 protein: CSASRDRVEQYF
clone size: .; V gene: TRBV18; D gene: .; J gene: TRBJ2-7; CDR3 DNA: TGTGCCAGCTCACCTGACAGCCTCGGCGAGCAGTACTTC; CDR3 protein: CASSPDSLGEQYF
clone size: .; V gene: TRBV7-8; D gene: .; J gene: TRBJ2-3; CDR3 DNA: TGTGCCAGCAGCTTAGGAGGCACCCAAGATACGCAGTATTTT; CDR3 protein: CASSLGGTQDTQYF